This entry lists 32 T cell receptor beta chains sequenced from one sample in a study of blood T cell repertoires in COVID-19. This table comes from immunoSEQ multiplex PCR, and its TCRdb copy is limited to in-frame clones, with some not included. The sample contains some 700,000 clones, more than 80% of which appear only once. Sequencing input: peripheral blood. These receptors originate from a woman aged 18-30 years with acute or convalescent COVID-19.

This clone appeared a single time. This chain joins TRBV5-1 and TRBJ2-7; D call uncertain. Germline CDR1 is SGHRS and CDR2 is YFSETQ. V was pared by 2 bases and J by 2 bases, with 17 bases between. The CDR3 is 16 amino acids. CDR3 sequence: CASSFSSPPPTYEQYF. CDR3 bases: TGCGCCAGCAGCTTTAGCAGTCCCCCACCTACCTACGAGCAGTACTTC. The whole variable domain, remainder taken from reference TRBV5-1 and TRBJ2-7, is KAGVTQTPRYLIKTRGQQVTLSCSPISGHRSVSWYQQTPGQGLQFLFEYFSETQRNKGNFPGRFSGRQFSNSRSEMNVSTLELGDSALYLCASSFSSPPPTYEQYFGPGTRLTVT.

The chain joins TRBV5-1 to TRBJ1-1; a weak D match, TRBD1 (5 bases). CDR1 is SGHRS and CDR2 is YFSETQ in the germline V gene. CDR3 size: 17 residues. With 1 base removed from V and 0 bases from J, the gap between germline ends came to 16 bases. The CDR3 spells CASSLSYGSDMNTEAFF. CDR3 nucleotides: TGCGCCAGCAGCTTGTCTTATGGGTCGGACATGAACACTGAAGCTTTCTTT.

The J gene is TRBJ1-3, the V gene TRBV14; no clear D gene. Looked up from germline, CDR1 is SGHDN and CDR2 is FVKESK. V dropped 0 bases and J dropped 2 bases, with 8 bases sitting between them. This CDR3 has 15 amino acids. CDR3 sequence reads: CASSQDVSAGNTIYF. The CDR3 nucleotides are TGTGCCAGCAGCCAAGATGTCTCAGCTGGAAACACCATATATTTT.

Concerning this clone: The sample holds other DNA sequences that translate to the same CDR3. The V gene is TRBV6-4, the J gene TRBJ1-1, with 7 positions matching TRBD1. Germline V gives CDR1 MRHNA, CDR2 SNTAGT. CDR3 length: 14 residues. Losses at the gene ends were 2 bases for V and 1 base for J; bases not matched to a gene: 1. DNA for the CDR3: TGTGCCAGCAGTGACGGGACAGAGAACACTGAAGCTTTCTTT. It is translated as CASSDGTENTEAFF.

The chain uses TRBV19 and TRBJ1-2; D is undetermined. This CDR3 contains 13 residues. Germline V gene sequence: CDR1 LNHDA, CDR2 SQIVND (reference sequence). Trimming removed 3 bases from V and 2 bases from J, with 7 bases in between. CDR3 in amino acids: CASSITENYGYTF. The CDR3 DNA sequence: TGTGCCAGTAGTATTACCGAGAACTATGGCTACACCTTC.

The chain employs TRBV5-5 and TRBJ1-2; D is undetermined. Looked up from germline, CDR1 is SGHKS and CDR2 is YYEKEE (reference sequence). The CDR3 totals 15 residues. V was cut by 0 bases and J by 8 bases, with 17 bases left in between. In DNA form, the CDR3 reads TGTGCCAGCAGCTTGGTTTATTGGCCAACTATGGGCTACACCTTC. This gives the protein CASSLVYWPTMGYTF.

V and J are TRBV6-6 and TRBJ1-1; 12 bases align to TRBD1. Germline V lookup: CDR1 MNHNY, CDR2 SVGAGI (reference sequence). The CDR3 is 16 residues long. Trimming took 4 bases from V and 3 from J; bases not matched to a gene: 6. The CDR3 is CASSLGQGAWDTEAFF. The DNA of the CDR3 is TGTGCCAGCAGTTTGGGACAGGGGGCATGGGACACTGAAGCTTTCTTT.

The chain uses TRBV6-5 and TRBJ1-5; TRBD1 matches 9 bases. Trimming removed 0 bases from V and 4 bases from J; junction bases left unmatched: 4. The CDR3 runs 16 residues. CDR1 and CDR2 from the germline V gene are MNHEY and SVGAGI. The CDR3, as DNA: TGTGCCAGCAGTTACTCCGCCGGACAGGGGAATCAGCCCCAGCATTTT. Translation: CASSYSAGQGNQPQHF.

This chain connects TRBV4-3 to TRBJ1-4; the D is unclear. This CDR3 has 13 amino acids. Per germline, CDR1 LGHNA and CDR2 YSLEER. Trimming took 1 base from V and 10 from J, leaving 10 bases between them. The CDR3 loop is CASSQGIGLKLFF. In DNA, the CDR3 is TGCGCCAGCAGCCAAGGGATTGGGCTAAAACTGTTTTTT.

The chain employs TRBV2 and TRBJ2-7, with unresolved D. CDR1 and CDR2 from the germline V gene are SNHLY and FYNNEI. There are 14 residues in the CDR3. The V gene lost 8 bases and the J gene lost 0 bases, with 14 bases spanning the gap. CDR3 region: CASGRKRDSYEQYF. The CDR3 DNA reads TGTGCCAGCGGAAGGAAGCGCGACTCCTACGAGCAGTACTTC.

This clone was counted once. The V gene is TRBV7-9, the J gene TRBJ2-7; tentative D call: TRBD1 (5 bases). The CDR3 sequence is 15 residues long. Germline V lookup: CDR1 SEHNR, CDR2 FQNEAQ (reference sequence). V lost 5 bases and J 4 bases, leaving 18 bases between the germline ends. CDR3 in amino acids: CASSQIHRPPYEQYF. DNA of the CDR3: TGTGCCAGCAGCCAGATACACAGGCCCCCTTACGAGCAGTACTTC.

The DNA of the CDR3 is TGTGCCTGGAGTAAAGGGGAAAATAGGAATGAGCAGTTCTTC. Residues: CAWSKGENRNEQFF. The chain has TRBV30 and TRBJ2-1, with a weak D call TRBD1 (5 bases). This CDR3 is built from 14 residues. Between the trimmed V and J ends, which lost 2 bases and 7 bases, there was a span of 15 bases. The V gene's germline CDR1 is GTSNPN and CDR2 SVGIG (reference sequence).

Here the CDR3 reads CASRDAYRGRSNEKLFF. The CDR3, as DNA: TGCGCCAGCAGAGACGCCTACAGGGGGCGAAGTAATGAAAAACTGTTTTTT. This rearrangement joins TRBV5-1 to TRBJ1-4, with TRBD1 identical over 9 bases. CDR3 length: 17 residues. Germline V gives CDR1 SGHRS, CDR2 YFSETQ. Trimming removed 5 bases from V and 4 bases from J; junction bases left unmatched: 12.

The gene calls are TRBV9 and TRBJ2-5; TRBD2 matches 9 bases. In germline, CDR1 is SGDLS, CDR2 YYNGEE. This CDR3 contains 15 residues. The trim removed 0 bases at V and 5 bases at J, leaving 5 bases unmatched. In nucleotides, the CDR3 is TGTGCCAGCAGCGTAGTGCGGGGGGGCAGGGAGACCCAGTACTTC. Residues: CASSVVRGGRETQYF.

The CDR3 DNA reads as TGTGCCAGCAGTTTGGGCAGCAGCAAAAACATTCAGTACTTC. Amino acid sequence: CASSLGSSKNIQYF. V and J are TRBV28 and TRBJ2-4, with no clear D. V lost 3 bases and J lost 3, with 9 bases in between. From germline, CDR1 is MDHEN and CDR2 SYDVKM. CDR3 length: 14 residues.

The chain combines TRBV3-1 (or the pseudogene TRBV3-2) with TRBJ1-5; tentatively, D is TRBD1 (5 bases). In germline, CDR1 is LGHDT, CDR2 YNNKEL (reference sequence). Trimming took 0 bases from V and 0 from J, leaving 6 bases between them. The CDR3 has 15 residues. The CDR3 protein is CASSQDRVSNQPQHF. The DNA of the CDR3 is TGTGCCAGCAGCCAAGACAGGGTTAGCAATCAGCCCCAGCATTTT.

This sequence joins TRBV19 and TRBJ2-6, with 10 bases aligning to TRBD1. CDR3 size: 15 residues. Germline assignment: CDR1 LNHDA and CDR2 SQIVND (reference sequence). V lost 8 bases to trimming and J lost 0 bases; unmatched junction nucleotides: 1. As DNA, the CDR3 is TGTGCCAGTTGGGACAGGGGCTCTGGGGCCAACGTCCTGACTTTC. Its protein product is CASWDRGSGANVLTF.

The chain links TRBV5-4 to TRBJ2-3; D possibly corresponds to TRBD2 (5 bases). Germline CDR1 is SGHNT and CDR2 is YYREEE (reference sequence). V lost 0 bases and J lost 4, with 9 bases in between. The CDR3 sequence is 14 residues long. In DNA form, the CDR3 reads TGTGCCAGCAGCTTGGCGGGGTTGGCAGATACGCAGTATTTT. Translation: CASSLAGLADTQYF. Full variable domain (rest looked up from reference TRBV5-4 and TRBJ2-3): ETGVTQSPTHLIKTRGQQVTLRCSSQSGHNTVSWYQQALGQGPQFIFQYYREEENGRGNFPPRFSGLQFPNYSSELNVNALELDDSALYLCASSLAGLADTQYFGPGTRLTVL.

The V call is TRBV19, the J call TRBJ1-2, with a possible D match to TRBD1 (5 bases). With 10 bases removed from V and 8 bases from J, the gap between germline ends came to 17 bases. The CDR3 is made up of 12 amino acids. Looked up from germline, CDR1 is LNHDA and CDR2 is SQIVND (reference sequence). As DNA, the CDR3 is TGTGCCATCCCGGACACCCCAAACGGCTACACCTTC. It yields the protein CAIPDTPNGYTF.

The chain joins TRBV19 to TRBJ2-7; 7 positions match TRBD1. The V and J ends lost 0 bases and 3 bases, in that order; junction bases with no gene match: 8. CDR1 and CDR2 (germline): LNHDA, SQIVND (reference sequence). The length of the CDR3 is 16 residues. CDR3 in amino acids: CASSIDPRQGIYEQYF. The CDR3 DNA follows: TGTGCCAGTAGTATAGATCCGCGACAGGGTATCTACGAGCAGTACTTC.

The chain carries TRBV3-1 (or the pseudogene TRBV3-2) and TRBJ2-7, with D possibly TRBD2 on 6 matching bases. The germline CDR1 and CDR2 sequences are LGHDT and YNNKEL (reference sequence). CDR3 length equals 15 residues. V lost 4 bases to trimming and J lost 9 bases, with 22 bases between them. In nucleotides, the CDR3 is TGTGCCAGCAGCCGACTAGAGACGCCAACTTGGGGGCAGTACTTC. This codes for CASSRLETPTWGQYF.

In the case of this clone: The sample holds other DNA sequences that translate to the same CDR3. This sequence joins TRBV19 and TRBJ1-1; unclear D gene. In germline, CDR1 is LNHDA, CDR2 SQIVND (reference sequence). With 3 bases removed from V and 1 base from J, the gap between germline ends came to 9 bases. The CDR3 covers 14 residues. The CDR3 nucleotides are TGTGCCAGTAGTATTCGGCAGGCGAACACTGAAGCTTTCTTT. It is translated as CASSIRQANTEAFF. The complete variable domain, with remaining parts taken from reference TRBV19 and TRBJ1-1, reads DGGITQSPKYLFRKEGQNVTLSCEQNLNHDAMYWYRQDPGQGLRLIYYSQIVNDFQKGDIAEGYSVSREKKESFPLTVTSAQKNPTAFYLCASSIRQANTEAFFGQGTRLTVV.

The V gene is TRBV5-8, the J gene TRBJ2-3; TRBD2 matches 7 bases. Germline V CDR1 and CDR2: SGHTS, YDEGEE. The J segment lost 5 bases and the V segment lost 4 bases, leaving 7 bases of the junction unmatched. The CDR3 length is 14 residues. CDR3 protein: CASSTRPGGDTQYF. The CDR3 DNA reads TGTGCCAGCAGCACCCGCCCGGGGGGAGATACGCAGTATTTT.

The V gene is TRBV19, the J gene TRBJ1-6, with a possible D match to TRBD1 (6 bases). The CDR3 loop spans 14 amino acids. Germline CDR1 and CDR2: LNHDA and SQIVND (reference sequence). Trimming pared 7 bases from V and 6 bases from J, leaving 13 bases between. The DNA for the CDR3 is TGTGCCAGTACCAAGGGACAACCTAATTCACCCCTCCACTTT. Protein: CASTKGQPNSPLHF.

The chain's CDR3 is CASSREVNYGYTF. Here the CDR3 DNA reads TGTGCCAGCAGTCGTGAGGTTAACTATGGCTACACCTTC. The chain uses TRBV2 and TRBJ1-2; D not certain. Germline lookup yields CDR1 SNHLY and CDR2 FYNNEI. There are 13 residues in the CDR3. The V gene lost 5 bases and the J gene lost 1 base, with 8 bases spanning the gap.

CDR3 DNA sequence: TGTGCCAGCACCACAGGGGGCATAATGAATGAGCAGTTCTTC. Protein product: CASTTGGIMNEQFF. This chain uses TRBV27 with TRBJ2-1; the match to TRBD1 covers 9 bases. The CDR3 sequence is 14 residues long. Germline CDR1 is MNHEY and CDR2 is SMNVEV (reference sequence). J was trimmed by 7 bases and V by 7 bases; bases with no gene match: 8.

The chain uses TRBV7-9 and TRBJ1-2; no reliable D call. From germline, CDR1 is SEHNR and CDR2 FQNEAQ (reference sequence). The CDR3 consists of 13 residues. Trimming took off 5 bases at V and 6 bases at J, with 13 bases between the two ends. The chain's CDR3 is CASSAGRWDGYTF. CDR3 nucleotide sequence: TGTGCCAGCAGCGCGGGGAGATGGGATGGCTACACCTTC.

The chain has TRBV30 and TRBJ2-7; 12 nucleotides agree with TRBD1. Germline lookup yields CDR1 GTSNPN and CDR2 SVGIG (reference sequence). V dropped 5 bases and J dropped 7; count of bases not matched to a gene: 3. The CDR3 is made up of 12 amino acids. Written as DNA, the CDR3 is TGTGCCTGGGGGACAGGGGGCGAAGAGCAGTACTTC. Residues: CAWGTGGEEQYF.

This clone was seen a few times. This chain uses TRBV10-3 with TRBJ1-3, with D possibly being TRBD1 (5 bases). Trimming shortened V by 2 bases and J by 0 bases, and 8 bases separated the two germline ends. CDR3 size: 15 residues. The V gene's germline CDR1 is ENHRY and CDR2 SYGVKD. CDR3 sequence (DNA): TGTGCCATCAGTGAGGCGGGGGACTCTGGAAACACCATATATTTT. Translating it yields CAISEAGDSGNTIYF.

V usage is TRBV6-4 and J usage is TRBJ1-1, with 7 bases fitting TRBD1. Germline V gene sequence: CDR1 MRHNA, CDR2 SNTAGT. CDR3 length: 13 amino acids. After removal of 6 bases from V and 7 bases from J, the junction contained 8 bases not matched to a gene. The CDR3 region has the DNA TGTGCCAGCAGCGACGGACAGGCGGGTGAAGCTTTCTTT. Its protein is CASSDGQAGEAFF.

The chain is built from TRBV12-5 and TRBJ2-7; TRBD1 agrees at 8 bases. The CDR3 sequence is 15 residues long. Germline CDR1 reads LGHNT; CDR2 reads FRNRAP. V trimming: 6 bases; J trimming: 2 bases; junction bases outside the gene matches: 9. CDR3 residues: CASGLPGGLPYEQYF. CDR3 in DNA: TGTGCTAGTGGGCTGCCAGGGGGCCTTCCCTACGAGCAGTACTTC.

This chain joins TRBV27 and TRBJ2-7; the match to TRBD1 covers 7 bases. Looked up from germline, CDR1 is MNHEY and CDR2 is SMNVEV (reference sequence). The CDR3 consists of 13 residues. V dropped 4 bases and J dropped 5; count of bases not matched to a gene: 5. CDR3 loop: CASSSADRDEQYF. CDR3 nucleotides: TGTGCCAGCAGTTCGGCCGACAGGGACGAGCAGTACTTC.